A selection of T cell receptor beta chains follows, all from one sample in a study of shared clonotypes between healthy human individuals. Assay: immunoSEQ multiplex PCR; the TCRdb copy retains only in-frame clones and omits some. The sample contains hundreds of thousands of clones, 90% to 97% of which appear only once. The sequencing input was naive CD4+ T cells sorted from blood. These TCRs come from a woman aged 25 to 39 in good health. The CDR3 runs from the conserved cysteine through the conserved F or W. The size of a clone is reported for some rows only, either as once, few or many, or as a class for expanded clones.

J: TRBJ1-5
V: TRBV2
size: .
CDR3: CASSERTGDNQPQHF

J: TRBJ2-2
V: TRBV19
size: .
CDR3: CASSAPGTLTGELFF

J: TRBJ2-3
V: TRBV6-5
size: .
CDR3: CASTQGGTQYF

J: TRBJ2-7
V: TRBV19
size: .
CDR3: CASSTGQGNYEQYF

J: TRBJ2-2
V: TRBV28
size: .
CDR3: CASSAPLAGGPIGELFF

J: TRBJ1-5
V: TRBV19
size: .
CDR3: CASSPGGTGAPQHF

J: TRBJ1-6
V: TRBV30
size: .
CDR3: CAWADRTRSYNSPLHF

J: TRBJ1-4
V: TRBV19
size: .
CDR3: CASSKTGGNEKLFF

J: TRBJ2-3
V: TRBV6-1
size: .
CDR3: CASTRTAPTDTQYF

J: TRBJ2-7
V: TRBV6-1
size: .
CDR3: CASSEYPHEQYF

J: TRBJ1-1
V: TRBV7-9
size: .
CDR3: CASSQATWVMNTEAFF

J: TRBJ2-7
V: TRBV7-9
size: once
CDR3: CASSPSWTSGKAYEQYF

J: TRBJ1-4
V: TRBV5-1
size: .
CDR3: CASSSGTGATNEKLFF

J: TRBJ2-3
V: TRBV27
size: .
CDR3: CASSFRTRDTQYF

J: TRBJ2-2
V: TRBV2
size: .
CDR3: CASSEAGIGELFF

J: TRBJ2-5
V: TRBV18
size: once
CDR3: CASSPSMVVYQETQYF

J: TRBJ1-2
V: TRBV7-2
size: .
CDR3: CASSPVTGPTYGYTF